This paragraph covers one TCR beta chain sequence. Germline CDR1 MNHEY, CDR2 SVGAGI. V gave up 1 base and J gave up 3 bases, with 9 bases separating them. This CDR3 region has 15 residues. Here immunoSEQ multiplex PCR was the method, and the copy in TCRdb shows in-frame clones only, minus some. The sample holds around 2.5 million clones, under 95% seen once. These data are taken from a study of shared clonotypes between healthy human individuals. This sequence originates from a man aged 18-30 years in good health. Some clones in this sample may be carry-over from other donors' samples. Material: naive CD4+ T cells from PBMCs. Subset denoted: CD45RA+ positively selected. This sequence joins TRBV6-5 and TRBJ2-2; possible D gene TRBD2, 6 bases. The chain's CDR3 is CASSYWAGYTGELFF. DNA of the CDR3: TGTGCCAGCAGTTACTGGGCGGGGTACACCGGGGAGCTGTTTTTT.